Shown below are 31 T cell receptor beta chains from a single sample sequenced in a study of T cell changes during pregnancy in multiple sclerosis. Clones were read by immunoSEQ multiplex PCR, and TCRdb kept only the in-frame ones, dropping some. The sample consists of tens of thousands of clones, roughly 88% of them appearing once. Sample: CD8+ T cells from peripheral blood mononuclear cells, taken after pregnancy. All receptors derive from a female donor with multiple sclerosis, enrolled in a pregnancy study.

The chain joins TRBV6-1 to TRBJ2-1; possible D gene TRBD1, 6 bases. The germline V and J ends were trimmed by 8 bases and 2 bases, with 10 bases remaining between them. The CDR3 loop spans 13 amino acids. Germline assignment: CDR1 MNHNS and CDR2 SASEGT. This CDR3 reads CASGDTTYNEQFF. Here the CDR3 DNA reads TGTGCCAGCGGGGACACAACCTACAATGAGCAGTTCTTC.

CDR3 nucleotides: TGTGCCAGCAGCTTAGCGTTCCTAGCGGGGGGGATCCATGAGCAGTTCTTC. Translated: CASSLAFLAGGIHEQFF. The chain employs TRBV11-1 and TRBJ2-1; 12 nucleotides agree with TRBD2. Germline V gene lookup returns CDR1 SGHAT and CDR2 FQDESV (reference sequence). This CDR3 contains 17 residues. Germline trimming cut 0 bases from V and 8 bases from J; bases unmatched to any gene: 8.

The chain recombines TRBV10-3 with TRBJ1-2; tentative D call: TRBD1 (6 bases). V dropped 8 bases and J dropped 8 bases, with 21 bases sitting between them. CDR3 size: 14 residues. Germline V CDR1 and CDR2: ENHRY, SYGVKD. The CDR3 DNA follows: TGTGCCATCGGGCGGGGAGGGGGGGAAGAAGGCTACACCTTC. Residues: CAIGRGGGEEGYTF.

The chain recombines TRBV19 with TRBJ2-1; D ambiguous. This CDR3 region has 15 residues. Germline V gene sequence: CDR1 LNHDA, CDR2 SQIVND (reference sequence). With 4 bases removed from V and 0 bases from J, the gap between germline ends came to 10 bases. The CDR3 nucleotides read TGTGCCAGTAGTAAGGCAGGAAGCTCCTACAATGAGCAGTTCTTC. Encoded protein: CASSKAGSSYNEQFF.

The chain combines TRBV6-4 with TRBJ1-6, with TRBD1 matching 8 bases. Per the germline V gene, CDR1 is MRHNA and CDR2 is SNTAGT. V lost 6 bases, J lost 7 bases, and 5 bases stayed unmatched. There are 14 residues in the CDR3. CDR3 protein: CASRETGENSPLHF. DNA for the CDR3: TGTGCCAGCAGAGAGACAGGGGAAAATTCACCCCTCCACTTT.

The chain links TRBV9 to TRBJ2-2; 9 nucleotides agree with TRBD1. CDR1 and CDR2 (germline): SGDLS, YYNGEE. This CDR3 has 14 amino acids. V was clipped by 5 bases and J by 5 bases; unmatched bases: 4. DNA for the CDR3: TGTGCCAGCAGTGACAGGGGGGGAACCGGGGAGCTGTTTTTT. This encodes CASSDRGGTGELFF.

The rearrangement joins TRBV7-2 to TRBJ1-2, with 7 bases identical to TRBD1. J gave up 3 bases and V 0 bases, and 4 bases lay outside the gene matches. This CDR3 has 15 amino acids. CDR1 and CDR2 (germline): SGHTA, FQGNSA. The CDR3 DNA reads TGTGCCAGCAGCTTAGCGGGTCAGGGGGACTATGGCTACACCTTC. It specifies CASSLAGQGDYGYTF. The entire variable domain, with the rest obtained from reference TRBV7-2 and TRBJ1-2, is as follows: GAGVSQSPSNKVTEKGKDVELRCDPISGHTALYWYRQSLGQGLEFLIYFQGNSAPDKSGLPSDRFSAERTGGSVSTLTIQRTQQEDSAVYLCASSLAGQGDYGYTFGSGTRLTVV.

This chain connects TRBV30 to TRBJ1-5, with D perhaps TRBD1 (6 bases). V lost 3 bases and J lost 0, with 9 bases in between. Germline V gene sequence: CDR1 GTSNPN, CDR2 SVGIG (reference sequence). The CDR3 loop spans 14 amino acids. CDR3 sequence: CAWRDRGSNQPQHF. In DNA form, the CDR3 reads TGTGCCTGGAGGGACAGAGGTAGCAATCAGCCCCAGCATTTT. Drawing the rest from reference TRBV30 and TRBJ1-5, the complete variable domain is SQTIHQWPATLVQPVGSPLSLECTVEGTSNPNLYWYRQAAGRGLQLLFYSVGIGQISSEVPQNLSASRPQDRQFILSSKKLLLSDSGFYLCAWRDRGSNQPQHFGDGTRLSIL.

This chain links TRBV9 with TRBJ2-1, with 9 bases identical to TRBD2. This CDR3 region has 15 residues. In germline, CDR1 is SGDLS, CDR2 YYNGEE. Trimming removed 1 base from V and 4 bases from J; junction bases left unmatched: 3. In DNA form, the CDR3 reads TGTGCCAGCAGCGTAAAGGCGGGGGGGTACAATGAGCAGTTCTTC. This gives the protein CASSVKAGGYNEQFF.

The CDR3 sequence: CASNAGMNTEAFF. For the CDR3, the DNA is TGTGCCAGCAACGCAGGGATGAACACTGAAGCTTTCTTT. The chain links TRBV7-9 to TRBJ1-1, with a tentative D call TRBD1 (5 bases). The CDR3 contains 13 residues. Trimming stripped 7 bases from V and 0 bases from J, with 9 bases between. CDR1 is SEHNR, CDR2 FQNEAQ, per germline (reference sequence).

The chain uses TRBV5-1 and TRBJ1-2, with D tentatively TRBD1 (5 bases). The ends were cut back, 5 bases at V and 4 bases at J, with 15 bases in the middle. The CDR3 is 14 amino acids. CDR1 is SGHRS, CDR2 YFSETQ, per germline. The CDR3 coding sequence is TGCGCCAGCAGACCCCCCGACAGCCCCTATGGCTACACCTTC. Residues: CASRPPDSPYGYTF. Looking up the rest from reference TRBV5-1 and TRBJ1-2 gives the full variable domain: KAGVTQTPRYLIKTRGQQVTLSCSPISGHRSVSWYQQTPGQGLQFLFEYFSETQRNKGNFPGRFSGRQFSNSRSEMNVSTLELGDSALYLCASRPPDSPYGYTFGSGTRLTVV.

This rearrangement joins TRBV7-9 to TRBJ1-2; 12 bases are shared with TRBD1. Germline V gene data show CDR1 as SEHNR and CDR2 as FQNEAQ (reference sequence). The junction had 12 bases not matched to a gene; V was cut back by 2 bases and J by 8 bases. The CDR3 runs to 17 residues. CDR3 in amino acids: CASSLRLAGQGAKGYTF. The DNA of the CDR3 is TGTGCCAGCAGCTTAAGGTTGGCGGGACAGGGGGCCAAAGGCTACACCTTC.

J is TRBJ2-7 and V is TRBV9; 7 nucleotides match TRBD1. Trimming at V came to 7 bases and at J to 3 bases, leaving 4 bases not matched to a gene. Looked up from germline, CDR1 is SGDLS and CDR2 is YYNGEE. CDR3 length equals 12 residues. CDR3 region: CASGTGDYEQYF. CDR3 nucleotides: TGTGCCAGCGGAACAGGGGACTACGAGCAGTACTTC.

The chain carries TRBV10-2 and TRBJ2-5, with 11 bases lining up with TRBD2. The CDR3 consists of 14 residues. The germline CDR1 and CDR2 sequences are WSHSY and SAAADI. V was clipped by 6 bases and J by 3 bases; unmatched bases: 3. The CDR3 sequence: CASRATSGEETQYF. The CDR3 DNA is TGCGCCAGCAGGGCGACTAGCGGGGAAGAGACCCAGTACTTC.

The chain carries TRBV7-2 and TRBJ2-5; weak D call: TRBD2 (6 bases). V lost 1 base, J lost 1 base, and 10 bases lay in between. The CDR3 has 15 residues. The germline CDR1 and CDR2 sequences are SGHTA and FQGNSA. The CDR3 here is CASSLGGGIQETQYF. DNA of the CDR3: TGTGCCAGCAGCTTAGGAGGCGGGATCCAAGAGACCCAGTACTTC.

As regards this clone: At one of its ends the junction is not consistent with the germline gene, which may arise from a read error. The chain recombines TRBV2 with TRBJ2-3; the match to TRBD2 covers 9 bases. The CDR3 covers 15 residues. Germline values: CDR1 SNHLY, CDR2 FYNNEI. The CDR3 nucleotides are TGTGCCAGCAGTGAACAGCGGGGGGCACAGATACGCAGGACTTTT. Translated: CASSEQRGAQIRRTF.

The J gene is TRBJ2-7, the V gene TRBV4-3; D is perhaps TRBD1 (6 bases). The CDR3 has 15 amino acids. CDR1 and CDR2 from the germline V gene are LGHNA and YSLEER. V shed 1 base and J shed 4 bases, with 14 bases lying between them. CDR3 residues: CASSQGTGQYYEQYF. In DNA form, the CDR3 reads TGCGCCAGCAGCCAAGGAACAGGACAGTATTACGAGCAGTACTTC.

The chain employs TRBV28 and TRBJ1-1, with 7 bases that match TRBD1. The V and J ends lost 8 bases and 3 bases, in that order; junction bases with no gene match: 9. This CDR3 is built from 14 residues. The germline V gene encodes CDR1 MDHEN and CDR2 SYDVKM. CDR3 nucleotide sequence: TGTGCCAGCTGGCAATTCACAGGGGACACTGAAGCTTTCTTT. Translated, it gives CASWQFTGDTEAFF. Full variable domain (remainder filled in from reference TRBV28 and TRBJ1-1): DVKVTQSSRYLVKRTGEKVFLECVQDMDHENMFWYRQDPGLGLRLIYFSYDVKMKEKGDIPEGYSVSREKKERFSLILESASTNQTSMYLCASWQFTGDTEAFFGQGTRLTVV.

The V call is TRBV7-3, the J call TRBJ1-2, with unresolved D. V was trimmed by 2 bases and J by 4 bases, leaving 5 bases between them. The CDR3 has 12 amino acids. The germline V gene has CDR1 SGHTA and CDR2 FQGTGA. DNA for the CDR3: TGTGCCAGCAGCTTAGCGGGCTATGGCTACACCTTC. Its protein is CASSLAGYGYTF.

The chain links TRBV6-1 to TRBJ2-5; 12 nucleotides match TRBD2. V lost 6 bases to trimming and J lost 2 bases; unmatched junction nucleotides: 4. Germline CDR1 is MNHNS and CDR2 is SASEGT. The CDR3 runs to 15 residues. The CDR3 reads CASSPLAGGQETQYF. Written as DNA, the CDR3 is TGTGCCAGCAGCCCCCTAGCGGGGGGGCAAGAGACCCAGTACTTC.

The chain is built from TRBV18 and TRBJ2-3; 10 bases align to TRBD1. CDR1 is KGHSH and CDR2 is LQKENI in the germline V gene. The CDR3 has 16 residues. The J segment lost 6 bases and the V segment lost 0 bases, leaving 6 bases of the junction unmatched. The CDR3 loop reads CASSPPMGQGRDTQYF. The CDR3 DNA is TGTGCCAGCTCACCACCGATGGGACAGGGGCGGGATACGCAGTATTTT.

The V and J genes are TRBV5-4 and TRBJ1-2; tentatively, D is TRBD1 (6 bases). The germline V and J ends were trimmed by 4 bases and 1 base, with 23 bases remaining between them. Germline CDR1 is SGHNT and CDR2 is YYREEE (reference sequence). This CDR3 has 18 residues. CDR3 protein: CASSLGPLRGADNYGYTF. DNA of the CDR3: TGTGCCAGCAGCCTGGGCCCCCTCCGGGGGGCGGATAACTATGGCTACACCTTC.

The V call is TRBV2, the J call TRBJ1-2, with TRBD1 matching 9 bases. The ends lost 0 bases at V and 3 bases at J; junction bases unmatched: 14. The germline V gene has CDR1 SNHLY and CDR2 FYNNEI. This CDR3 region has 19 residues. CDR3 coding DNA: TGTGCCAGCAGTGAAGCCGGTGGACAGGGGATCTTCTCTGACTATGGCTACACCTTC. This sequence encodes CASSEAGGQGIFSDYGYTF. Supplemented by reference TRBV2 and TRBJ1-2, the full variable domain reads EPEVTQTPSHQVTQMGQEVILRCVPISNHLYFYWYRQILGQKVEFLVSFYNNEISEKSEIFDDQFSVERPDGSNFTLKIRSTKLEDSAMYFCASSEAGGQGIFSDYGYTFGSGTRLTVV.

In this sample, this clone turned up once. The V gene is TRBV29-1, the J gene TRBJ2-1; a weak D match, TRBD1 (6 bases). Germline V CDR1 and CDR2: SQVTM, ANQGSEA. The V gene lost 3 bases and the J gene lost 9 bases, with 12 bases spanning the gap. The CDR3 runs 12 residues. The CDR3 sequence: CSVDWGTPEQFF. CDR3 coding DNA: TGCAGCGTTGATTGGGGGACACCTGAGCAGTTCTTC.

This chain links TRBV4-1 with TRBJ2-5; no clear D. Germline V gene sequence: CDR1 MGHRA, CDR2 YSYEKL. V was pared by 0 bases and J by 5 bases, with 10 bases between. The CDR3 has 14 residues. DNA of the CDR3: TGCGCCAGCAGCCAAGAATTATCGCGTGAGACCCAGTACTTC. Its translation: CASSQELSRETQYF.

The rearrangement links TRBV4-3 to TRBJ2-7; 8 bases agree with TRBD1. V shed 4 bases, J shed 7 bases, and the junction held 12 bases outside the gene matches. This CDR3 has 15 amino acids. CDR1 is LGHNA, CDR2 YSLEER, per germline. In nucleotides, the CDR3 is TGCGCCAGCAGCCTGGACAGGGCCCCGGTTGGGGAGCAGTACTTC. Translating it yields CASSLDRAPVGEQYF.

This CDR3 is CSVEGTQYPEQYF. The CDR3 DNA sequence: TGCAGCGTTGAAGGGACTCAATACCCCGAGCAGTACTTC. V and J are TRBV29-1 and TRBJ2-7; the D gene is possibly TRBD2 (5 bases). Germline CDR1 SQVTM, CDR2 ANQGSEA. V lost 1 base, J lost 6 bases, and 13 bases lay in between. The CDR3 has 13 residues.

The chain recombines TRBV7-6 with TRBJ2-2; maybe TRBD2 (6 bases). Trimming cost V 5 bases and J 0 bases, with 16 bases left between them. Per germline, CDR1 SGHVS and CDR2 FNYEAQ. The CDR3 loop spans 17 amino acids. This CDR3 reads CASSRTIAETNTGELFF. In DNA, the CDR3 is TGTGCCAGCAGCCGTACGATAGCGGAAACGAACACCGGGGAGCTGTTTTTT.

J is TRBJ2-2 and V is TRBV7-7, with 8 positions matching TRBD2. CDR1 and CDR2 (germline): SSHAT, FNYEAQ (reference sequence). Unmatched junction bases numbered 3, after V lost 4 bases and J lost 5 bases. CDR3 size: 14 residues. As DNA, the CDR3 is TGTGCCAGCAGCTCCGGGGGGGGGACCGGGGAGCTGTTTTTT. Amino acid sequence: CASSSGGGTGELFF. Full variable domain (remainder filled in from reference TRBV7-7 and TRBJ2-2): GAGVSQSPRYKVTKRGQDVTLRCDPISSHATLYWYQQALGQGPEFLTYFNYEAQPDKSGLPSDRFSAERPEGSISTLTIQRTEQRDSAMYRCASSSGGGTGELFFGEGSRLTVL.

V is TRBV19 and J is TRBJ2-1; D is perhaps TRBD1 (5 bases). Trimming took off 2 bases at V and 12 bases at J, with 14 bases between the two ends. The germline CDR1 and CDR2 sequences are LNHDA and SQIVND (reference sequence). The CDR3 is 13 residues long. The CDR3 region has the DNA TGTGCCAGTAGTATACCCTCAGGGATCGGGCAGTTCTTC. It yields the protein CASSIPSGIGQFF. Supplemented by reference TRBV19 and TRBJ2-1, the full variable domain reads DGGITQSPKYLFRKEGQNVTLSCEQNLNHDAMYWYRQDPGQGLRLIYYSQIVNDFQKGDIAEGYSVSREKKESFPLTVTSAQKNPTAFYLCASSIPSGIGQFFGPGTRLTVL.

The rearrangement joins TRBV4-1 to TRBJ1-6; D unresolved. Between the trimmed V and J ends, which lost 0 bases and 13 bases, there was a span of 10 bases. Germline lookup yields CDR1 MGHRA and CDR2 YSYEKL. The CDR3 has 13 residues. CDR3 DNA: TGCGCCAGCAGCCAAGATGGAGGGCTCCCCCTCCACTTT. Its translation is CASSQDGGLPLHF.